The next 9 T cell receptor beta chains were all read from a single sample in a study of neurological immune-mediated disorders (dated by TCRdb to the late 2010s). The library was generated by 5' RACE. Sequenced using an Illumina HiSeq 2500. TCRdb's own reprocessing of the public reads used fastp at Q25 and MiXCR and kept productive beta chains. Every distinct CDR3 protein forms one entry, paired with its most common genes and DNA. In all, the sample holds more than 40,000 distinct CDR3 sequences, and approximately 2.8% of those were seen once. The ten largest make up about 15% of the sample. The sample taken for sequencing was PBMCs. The source of these receptors is a woman in her 50s with multiple sclerosis.

This clonotype was seen more than once but under ten times. The V and J genes are TRBV18 and TRBJ2-3; 10 bases match TRBD1. The V gene's germline CDR1 is KGHSH and CDR2 LQKENI. The junction had 8 bases not matched to a gene; V was cut back by 4 bases and J by 1 base. CDR3 length: 17 residues. The CDR3: CASSLATGTGGTDTQYF. CDR3 DNA sequence: TGTGCCAGCTCACTAGCTACCGGGACAGGGGGCACAGATACGCAGTATTTT.

This clonotype showed up many times. This rearrangement joins TRBV7-9 to TRBJ2-1, with 12 positions matching TRBD2. J lost 8 bases, V lost 5 bases, and 10 bases had no gene match. This CDR3 is built from 16 residues. Germline lookup yields CDR1 SEHNR and CDR2 FQNEAQ (reference sequence). The CDR3 spells CASSLPSGRASDEQFF. The CDR3, as DNA: TGTGCCAGCAGCCTCCCTAGCGGGAGGGCCAGTGATGAGCAGTTCTTC.

The chain joins TRBV5-6 to TRBJ2-3; D may be TRBD1 (5 bases). The CDR3 length is 14 residues. V was trimmed by 3 bases and J by 4 bases, leaving 12 bases between them. Per the germline V gene, CDR1 is SGHDT and CDR2 is YYEEEE. The CDR3 nucleotides read TGTGCCAGCAGCTGGACAAGCAGCTCAGATACGCAGTATTTT. It codes for CASSWTSSSDTQYF.

This clonotype has a count of ten or more. The V gene is TRBV5-1, the J gene TRBJ1-1; D possibly corresponds to TRBD1 (6 bases). Germline V gives CDR1 SGHRS, CDR2 YFSETQ. The CDR3 length is 16 residues. The V end lost 5 bases, the J end lost 5 bases, and 22 bases lay between the germline ends. CDR3 in amino acids: CASRGSGGGPSTEAFF. The CDR3 coding sequence is TGCGCCAGCAGAGGGTCGGGGGGGGGCCCGAGTACTGAAGCTTTCTTT.

There are many counts of this clonotype. The genes are TRBV27 and TRBJ1-2; 8 nucleotides match TRBD1. Germline CDR1 and CDR2: MNHEY and SMNVEV (reference sequence). The CDR3 length is 18 residues. The V and J ends lost 0 bases and 4 bases, in that order; junction bases with no gene match: 13. In DNA form, the CDR3 reads TGTGCCAGCAGTTTATCACCCCCCGGACAGGGAGGGATCTATGGCTACACCTTC. This codes for CASSLSPPGQGGIYGYTF.

Worth noting for this clonotype: A much larger clonotype is one base distant, so this may be a read error. This CDR3 is CASRRHVGEQFF. Written as DNA, the CDR3 is TGTGCCAGCAGGCGCCACGTGGGTGAGCAGTTCTTC. This rearrangement joins TRBV6-5 to TRBJ2-1; D uncertain. V shed 6 bases and J shed 9 bases, with 12 bases lying between them. This CDR3 spans 12 amino acids. Germline V gives CDR1 MNHEY, CDR2 SVGAGI.

This clonotype was seen repeatedly, ten times or more. The CDR3 nucleotides read TGCGCCAGCAGCCAAGAGGGAGGCTATACCCAAGAGACCCAGTACTTC. This codes for CASSQEGGYTQETQYF. V is TRBV4-1 and J is TRBJ2-5, with D perhaps TRBD2 (6 bases). The CDR3 covers 16 residues. Trimming took 0 bases from V and 1 from J, leaving 12 bases between them. The germline V gene encodes CDR1 MGHRA and CDR2 YSYEKL.

This clonotype was picked up many times. V usage is TRBV5-8 and J usage is TRBJ1-5; 10 positions match TRBD1. CDR1 and CDR2 from the germline V gene are SGHTS and YDEGEE. The CDR3 runs 15 residues. Trimming took 4 bases from V and 5 from J; bases not matched to a gene: 6. CDR3 nucleotides: TGTGCCAGCAGCCCCGGGACAGGGGTTGATCAGCCCCAGCATTTT. Translated: CASSPGTGVDQPQHF.

This clonotype was seen repeatedly, ten times or more. The V gene is TRBV14, the J gene TRBJ2-2; a weak D match, TRBD2 (6 bases). The V and J ends lost 1 base and 3 bases respectively, with 15 bases between them. The CDR3 loop spans 17 amino acids. CDR1 SGHDN and CDR2 FVKESK come from the germline V gene. The DNA for the CDR3 is TGTGCCAGCAGCCAAGTAAACGCGGGGAGCCACACCGGGGAGCTGTTTTTT. Translation gives CASSQVNAGSHTGELFF.